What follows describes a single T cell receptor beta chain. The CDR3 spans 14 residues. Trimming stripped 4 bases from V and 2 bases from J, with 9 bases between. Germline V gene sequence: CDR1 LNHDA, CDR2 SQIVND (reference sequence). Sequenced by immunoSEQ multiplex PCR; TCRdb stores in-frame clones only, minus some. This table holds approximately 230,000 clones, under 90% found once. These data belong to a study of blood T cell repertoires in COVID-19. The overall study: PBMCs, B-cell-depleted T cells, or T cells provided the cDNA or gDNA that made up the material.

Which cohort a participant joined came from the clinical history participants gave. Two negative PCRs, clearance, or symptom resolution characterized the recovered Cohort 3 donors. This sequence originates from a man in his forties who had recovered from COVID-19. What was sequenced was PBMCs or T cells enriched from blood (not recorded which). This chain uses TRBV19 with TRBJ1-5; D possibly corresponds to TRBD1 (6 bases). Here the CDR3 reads CASSTRTGNQPQHF. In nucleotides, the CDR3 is TGTGCCAGTAGTACGAGGACAGGCAATCAGCCCCAGCATTTT. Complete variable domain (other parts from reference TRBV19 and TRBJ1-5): DGGITQSPKYLFRKEGQNVTLSCEQNLNHDAMYWYRQDPGQGLRLIYYSQIVNDFQKGDIAEGYSVSREKKESFPLTVTSAQKNPTAFYLCASSTRTGNQPQHFGDGTRLSIL.